One TCR beta chain is described in this entry. The sample comes from a study of blood T cell repertoires in COVID-19. CDR3 length equals 16 residues. Germline V lookup: CDR1 LNHDA, CDR2 SQIVND (reference sequence). V gave up 1 base and J gave up 8 bases; unmatched junction bases: 12. Original processing methods: Reference gene primer amplification yielded estimated nucleated cell counts. Using immunoSEQ multiplex PCR, the repertoire was profiled, and TCRdb retains in-frame clones only, with some absent. From that table come the V and J calls and clone size; the DNA was used to work out D and trimming. The sample consists of some 120,000 clones, around nine tenths of them appearing once.

This TCR was sampled from a man between 40 and 49 years old with acute or convalescent COVID-19. The material sequenced was peripheral blood. The chain has TRBV19 and TRBJ1-2; 8 bases align to TRBD1. CDR3 sequence (DNA): TGTGCCAGTAGTATAGTGAACAGGGGGGAATCGGAAGGCTACACCTTC. Translation: CASSIVNRGESEGYTF.